These 17 T cell receptor beta chains were all obtained from the same sample, sequenced in a study of blood T cell repertoires in COVID-19. TCRdb's table, derived via immunoSEQ multiplex PCR, lists solely in-frame clones and lacks some. The table lists just under 80,000 clones, more than 75% of them singletons. Sequences were obtained from peripheral blood. The source of these receptors is a human donor in a cohort sampled during active COVID-19.

The chain employs TRBV5-1 and TRBJ1-3, with 7 bases fitting TRBD1. The J segment lost 4 bases and the V segment lost 4 bases, leaving 8 bases of the junction unmatched. The CDR3 extends over 15 amino acids. CDR1 SGHRS and CDR2 YFSETQ come from the germline V gene. The CDR3 nucleotides read TGCGCCAGCAGCCCGGAGGGGGCGGACGGAAACACCATATATTTT. It translates to CASSPEGADGNTIYF. The full variable domain, with the rest looked up from reference TRBV5-1 and TRBJ1-3, is KAGVTQTPRYLIKTRGQQVTLSCSPISGHRSVSWYQQTPGQGLQFLFEYFSETQRNKGNFPGRFSGRQFSNSRSEMNVSTLELGDSALYLCASSPEGADGNTIYFGEGSWLTVV.

V and J are TRBV9 and TRBJ2-1; TRBD2 agrees at 8 bases. Germline assignment: CDR1 SGDLS and CDR2 YYNGEE. V gave up 3 bases and J gave up 5 bases; unmatched junction bases: 10. The CDR3 has 16 residues. In DNA form, the CDR3 reads TGTGCCAGCAGCGAACAACCGGGACTAGTAAACAATGAGCAGTTCTTC. This codes for CASSEQPGLVNNEQFF.

The chain combines TRBV2 with TRBJ2-7; D may be TRBD1 (6 bases). The length of the CDR3 is 16 residues. Germline loops: CDR1 SNHLY, CDR2 FYNNEI. V was cut by 4 bases and J by 0 bases, with 16 bases left in between. The CDR3 nucleotides are TGTGCCAGCAGTGGCGCGACAGGCAAATCCTCCTACGAGCAGTACTTC. Translation gives CASSGATGKSSYEQYF.

This clone was found a few times. The V gene is TRBV6-5, the J gene TRBJ1-2; D not resolved. This CDR3 is built from 13 residues. Germline CDR1 MNHEY, CDR2 SVGAGI. The germline V and J ends were trimmed by 7 bases and 0 bases, with 9 bases remaining between them. The CDR3 region is CASTKAANYGYTF. The CDR3 region has the DNA TGTGCCAGCACCAAGGCGGCTAACTATGGCTACACCTTC.

This clone occurred once. V and J are TRBV19 and TRBJ2-1; D not resolved. The CDR3 totals 15 residues. Trimming took off 3 bases at V and 7 bases at J, with 16 bases between the two ends. CDR1 and CDR2 from the germline V gene are LNHDA and SQIVND (reference sequence). CDR3 DNA sequence: TGTGCCAGTAGTATGTGGGCCAAACCCCCGAATGAGCAGTTCTTC. The encoded protein is CASSMWAKPPNEQFF.

The gene calls are TRBV6-2 or TRBV6-3 and TRBJ1-2; 8 nucleotides align to TRBD1. After removal of 2 bases from V and 3 bases from J, the junction contained 5 bases not matched to a gene. CDR1 is MNHEY and CDR2 is SVGEGT in the germline V gene. The CDR3 totals 15 residues. The CDR3 reads CASSYPQDRDYGYTF. Here the CDR3 DNA reads TGTGCCAGCAGTTACCCACAGGACAGGGACTATGGCTACACCTTC.

There are a few counts of this clone. The CDR3 sequence: CASSSFPGQNNEQFF. In nucleotides, the CDR3 is TGCGCCAGCAGCTCTTTTCCGGGACAGAACAATGAGCAGTTCTTC. The J gene is TRBJ2-1, the V gene TRBV5-1; 7 nucleotides line up with TRBD1. Germline V gene data show CDR1 as SGHRS and CDR2 as YFSETQ. The CDR3 spans 15 residues. V gave up 3 bases and J gave up 5 bases; unmatched junction bases: 8.

The chain employs TRBV25-1 and TRBJ2-5; 9 bases fit TRBD1. The CDR3 consists of 15 residues. Germline CDR1 and CDR2: MGHDK and SYGVNS. Trimming at V came to 4 bases and at J to 4 bases, leaving 7 bases not matched to a gene. The CDR3 DNA follows: TGTGCCAGCAGTGGACCACGGACAGGGGCAGAGACCCAGTACTTC. This gives the protein CASSGPRTGAETQYF.

This chain joins TRBV20-1 and TRBJ2-7; the match to TRBD2 covers 9 bases. This CDR3 has 14 residues. Trimming cost V 3 bases and J 5 bases; bases outside gene matches: 8. Germline V CDR1 and CDR2: DFQATT, SNEGSKA (reference sequence). The CDR3 here is CSASAGGLGDEQYF. CDR3 bases: TGCAGTGCTAGTGCGGGAGGGCTTGGGGACGAGCAGTACTTC.

The chain recombines TRBV28 with TRBJ1-2; unclear D gene. Deletions cut 2 bases from V and 4 bases from J, with 14 bases between. Per the germline V gene, CDR1 is MDHEN and CDR2 is SYDVKM. The CDR3 runs 15 residues. The CDR3 sequence: CASSLAIGRIYGYTF. For the CDR3, the DNA is TGTGCCAGCAGTTTAGCAATAGGGAGGATCTATGGCTACACCTTC.

The chain joins TRBV28 to TRBJ1-3; D gene ambiguous. V was cut by 5 bases and J by 0 bases, with 17 bases left in between. There are 17 residues in the CDR3. Germline CDR1 reads MDHEN; CDR2 reads SYDVKM. For the CDR3, the DNA is TGTGCCAGCAGTCCGCCCGGAAGCGTCTTCTCTGGAAACACCATATATTTT. It codes for CASSPPGSVFSGNTIYF.

This chain joins TRBV29-1 and TRBJ2-3; a weak D match, TRBD2 (5 bases). The CDR3 consists of 15 residues. V shed 7 bases and J shed 5 bases, with 22 bases lying between them. The germline V gene has CDR1 SQVTM and CDR2 ANQGSEA. The CDR3 nucleotides are TGCAGCGCCGCAAGAGGCAGCGGTAAGGGAGATACGCAGTATTTT. Amino acids: CSAARGSGKGDTQYF.

The gene calls are TRBV7-3 and TRBJ2-3; TRBD2 aligns across 7 bases. Germline values: CDR1 SGHTA, CDR2 FQGTGA. This CDR3 is 16 amino acids long. V trimming: 0 bases; J trimming: 1 base; junction bases outside the gene matches: 4. CDR3 sequence reads: CASSLTFAGGTDTQYF. CDR3 sequence (DNA): TGTGCCAGCAGCTTAACCTTTGCGGGAGGCACAGATACGCAGTATTTT.

The rearrangement links TRBV5-1 to TRBJ2-7; perhaps TRBD2 as D (5 bases). This CDR3 is built from 13 residues. V lost 3 bases and J 7 bases, leaving 14 bases between the germline ends. Per germline, CDR1 SGHRS and CDR2 YFSETQ. In DNA form, the CDR3 reads TGCGCCAGCAGCTCCACAATCGGGAAAGAGCAGTACTTC. It codes for CASSSTIGKEQYF. The whole variable domain, filled in from reference TRBV5-1 and TRBJ2-7, reads KAGVTQTPRYLIKTRGQQVTLSCSPISGHRSVSWYQQTPGQGLQFLFEYFSETQRNKGNFPGRFSGRQFSNSRSEMNVSTLELGDSALYLCASSSTIGKEQYFGPGTRLTVT.

The V gene is TRBV2, the J gene TRBJ1-1, with D uncertain. CDR3 length: 13 amino acids. V was trimmed by 7 bases and J by 1 base, leaving 10 bases between them. CDR1 is SNHLY and CDR2 is FYNNEI in the germline V gene. The CDR3 protein is CASMAGPNTEAFF. The CDR3 DNA reads TGTGCCAGCATGGCGGGCCCGAACACTGAAGCTTTCTTT.

The chain carries TRBV11-2 and TRBJ2-2, with 9 bases identical to TRBD1. Trimming removed 6 bases from V and 2 bases from J; junction bases left unmatched: 7. CDR1 is SGHAT and CDR2 is FQNNGV in the germline V gene. This CDR3 contains 16 residues. CDR3 in amino acids: CASRDPGQGNTGELFF. In nucleotides, the CDR3 is TGTGCCAGCAGGGATCCGGGACAGGGTAACACCGGGGAGCTGTTTTTT.

The rearrangement uses TRBV7-8 and TRBJ2-7, with 9 positions matching TRBD2. The ends lost 4 bases at V and 4 bases at J; junction bases unmatched: 8. The CDR3 has 15 amino acids. Germline V lookup: CDR1 SGHVS, CDR2 FQNEAQ. The CDR3 sequence is CASSSHSGGPYEQYF. The CDR3, as DNA: TGTGCCAGCAGCTCCCATAGCGGGGGACCTTACGAGCAGTACTTC.